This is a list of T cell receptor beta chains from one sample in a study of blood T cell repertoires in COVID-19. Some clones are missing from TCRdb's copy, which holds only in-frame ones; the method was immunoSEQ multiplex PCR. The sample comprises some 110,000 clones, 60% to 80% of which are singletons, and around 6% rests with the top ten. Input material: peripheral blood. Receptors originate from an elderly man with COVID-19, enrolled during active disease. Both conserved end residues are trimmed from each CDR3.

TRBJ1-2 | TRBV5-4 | ASSLDRGGYGYT
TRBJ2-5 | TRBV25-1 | ASSDPRLQETQY
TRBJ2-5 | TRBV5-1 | ASTSGTSGYQETQY
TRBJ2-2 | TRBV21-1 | ASSSSPTRAGELF
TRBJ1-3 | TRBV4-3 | ASSQDVVGSGNTIY
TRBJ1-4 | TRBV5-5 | ASSFSTEDNEKLF
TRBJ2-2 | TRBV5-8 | ASRRTGAGELF
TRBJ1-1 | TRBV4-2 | ASSQTGQGRNTEAF
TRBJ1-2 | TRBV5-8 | ASTLRQPARGYT
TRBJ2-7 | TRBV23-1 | ASPRDYSYEQY
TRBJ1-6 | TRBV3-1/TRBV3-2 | ASSPRTGGVSPLH
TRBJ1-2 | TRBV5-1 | ASSPDIHGYT
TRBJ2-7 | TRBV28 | ATYTQGRSYEQY
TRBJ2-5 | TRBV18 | ASSPGTGYQETQY
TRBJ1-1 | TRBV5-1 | ASSLTGLLNTEAF
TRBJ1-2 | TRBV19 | ASSKSYGYT
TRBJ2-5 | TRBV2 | ASSAGSRQTQY
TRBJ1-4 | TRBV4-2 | ASSQPGATNEKLF
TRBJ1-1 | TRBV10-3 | AIGRDSGEAF
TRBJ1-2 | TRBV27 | ASSLRTGGNVGYT
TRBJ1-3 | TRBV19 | ATPEGRGNKNSGNTIY
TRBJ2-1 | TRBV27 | ASSRPQGLAGGGNNEQF
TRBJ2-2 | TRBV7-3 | ASSAQGSGGELF
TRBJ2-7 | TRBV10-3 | AISPSGGSYEQY
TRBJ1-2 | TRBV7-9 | ASSLGQEGNGYT
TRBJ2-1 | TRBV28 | ASRPRGETYNEQF
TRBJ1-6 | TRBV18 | ASSPNVPTGSPLH
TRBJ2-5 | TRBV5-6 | ASSLGTGHETQY
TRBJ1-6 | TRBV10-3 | AISPGQHSPLH
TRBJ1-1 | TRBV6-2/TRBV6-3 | ASSAPGQGKTEAF
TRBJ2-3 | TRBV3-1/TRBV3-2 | ASSQGLPRTTDTQY
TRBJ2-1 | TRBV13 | ASSFTSGLASYNEQF
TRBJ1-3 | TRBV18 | ASSPQRQDTGNTIY
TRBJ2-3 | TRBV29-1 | SVARGMTDTQY
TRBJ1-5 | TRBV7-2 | ASSLMRVNQPQH
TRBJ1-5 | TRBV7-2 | ASSLVGGHNSNQPQH
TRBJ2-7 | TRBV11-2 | ASSQSTGAYEQY
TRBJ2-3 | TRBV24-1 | ATSDSPGLGTDTQY
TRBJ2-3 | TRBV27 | ASSFLTSGRGADTQY
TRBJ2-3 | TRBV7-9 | ASSWGLAGGPDTQY
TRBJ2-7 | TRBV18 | ASSPTTSGRNEQY
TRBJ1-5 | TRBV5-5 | ASSLGGGYSNQPQH
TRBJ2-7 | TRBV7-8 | ASSLVTGRDEQY
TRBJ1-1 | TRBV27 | ASSSRTGTEAF
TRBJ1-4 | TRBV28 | ASSSGKRNEKLF
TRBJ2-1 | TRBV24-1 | ATSDPTGISYNEQF
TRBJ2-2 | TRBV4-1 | ASSHSRGQGGTGELF
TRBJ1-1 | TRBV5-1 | ASSVGQGYTEAF
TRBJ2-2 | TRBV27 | ASTNLLGLAGGELF
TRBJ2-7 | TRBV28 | ASSLEVDSYEQY
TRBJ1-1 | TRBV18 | ASSSPREGVTEAF
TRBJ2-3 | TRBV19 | ASSIATSGIPDTQY